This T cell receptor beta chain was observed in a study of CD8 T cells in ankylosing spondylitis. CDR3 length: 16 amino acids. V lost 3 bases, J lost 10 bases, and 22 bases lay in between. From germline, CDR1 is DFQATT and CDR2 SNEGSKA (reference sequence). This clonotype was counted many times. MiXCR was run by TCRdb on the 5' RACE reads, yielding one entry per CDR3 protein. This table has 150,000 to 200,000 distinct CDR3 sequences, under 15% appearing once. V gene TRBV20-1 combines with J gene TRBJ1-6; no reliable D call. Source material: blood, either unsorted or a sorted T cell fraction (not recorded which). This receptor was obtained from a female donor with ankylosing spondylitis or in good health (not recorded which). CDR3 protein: CSASVGNTDEGSPLHF. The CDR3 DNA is TGCAGTGCTAGCGTGGGGAATACCGATGAGGGCTCACCCCTCCACTTT.